The 21 T cell receptor beta chains reported below all come from one sample, sequenced in a study of T cell repertoires in cytomegalovirus infection. Via MiXCR, TCRdb re-called the reads, giving one row per CDR3 protein. The table records more than 85,000 distinct CDR3 sequences, around 30% of them present only once. These TCRs are of unknown antigen specificity. Source: CD8+ T cells from cultured PBMCs, taken from culture after CMV antigen stimulation. These receptors came from a human donor in good health (CMV status not recorded). Some clones in this sample may be carry-over from other donors' samples.

This clonotype has a handful of counts. The V and J genes are TRBV5-4 and TRBJ1-1; D uncertain. The CDR3 loop spans 11 amino acids. V dropped 10 bases and J dropped 7 bases, with 14 bases sitting between them. Germline V gene sequence: CDR1 SGHNT, CDR2 YYREEE (reference sequence). CDR3 sequence (DNA): TGTGCCTTCTGGACTACAGTTGAAGCTTTCTTT. Translating gives CAFWTTVEAFF.

The rearrangement uses TRBV7-2 and TRBJ1-1, with no clear D. CDR3 length equals 14 residues. V lost 1 base and J 4 bases, leaving 10 bases between the germline ends. Germline V gene sequence: CDR1 SGHTA, CDR2 FQGNSA. The CDR3 DNA sequence: TGTGCCAGCAGCTTAGTTACGGGGTCCACTGAAGCTTTCTTT. It specifies CASSLVTGSTEAFF.

In DNA form, the CDR3 reads TGTGCCAGCAGCACAACGACGGGCTTCTCCTACAATGAGCAGTTCTTC. Translation gives CASSTTTGFSYNEQFF. The chain joins TRBV2 to TRBJ2-1; no clear D gene. V was clipped by 6 bases and J by 0 bases, with 15 bases between them. The CDR3 covers 16 residues. CDR1 SNHLY and CDR2 FYNNEI come from the germline V gene.

This clonotype has only a few counts. The rearrangement joins TRBV9 to TRBJ2-1; 10 bases agree with TRBD2. Germline V gene lookup returns CDR1 SGDLS and CDR2 YYNGEE. This CDR3 has 14 residues. J lost 7 bases, V lost 4 bases, and 5 bases had no gene match. CDR3 coding DNA: TGTGCCAGCAGCCGTAGCGGGGGGAGGAATGAGCAGTTCTTC. Its protein is CASSRSGGRNEQFF.

The chain uses TRBV7-3 and TRBJ1-5, with 7 nucleotides matching TRBD1. This CDR3 is 14 amino acids long. V was pared by 4 bases and J by 7 bases, with 7 bases of the junction left unmatched. Looked up from germline, CDR1 is SGHTA and CDR2 is FQGTGA. CDR3 nucleotides: TGTGCCAGCAGCTCCGGGACGACAGGGCAGCCCCAGCATTTT. Residues: CASSSGTTGQPQHF.

This clonotype occurred a few times. The chain couples TRBV2 to TRBJ2-3; no clear D gene. CDR1 is SNHLY and CDR2 is FYNNEI in the germline V gene. The CDR3 contains 12 residues. Trimming stripped 7 bases from V and 2 bases from J, with 7 bases between. In DNA form, the CDR3 reads TGTGCCAGCAAGGACCCCACAGATACGCAGTATTTT. Amino acid sequence: CASKDPTDTQYF.

Notes on this clonotype: At one end, the junction sequence differs from germline, possibly due to a read error. V and J are TRBV28 and TRBJ1-4; possibly TRBD1 for D (6 bases). In germline, CDR1 is MDHEN, CDR2 SYDVKM. This CDR3 region has 16 residues. CDR3 region: CASSLLGGATNENLFF. Written as DNA, the CDR3 is TGTGCCAGCAGTTTGTTGGGGGGGGCAACTAATGAAAATCTGTTTTTT.

This sequence joins TRBV28 and TRBJ1-2; tentative D call: TRBD1 (6 bases). The V end was cut by 1 base, the J end by 6 bases, with 21 bases between. The CDR3 has 17 amino acids. Germline values: CDR1 MDHEN, CDR2 SYDVKM. The CDR3 coding sequence is TGTGCCAGCAGTTTATCCCCCGCACAGGGTACTTTAGATGGCTACACCTTC. It yields the protein CASSLSPAQGTLDGYTF.

The table lists this clonotype with many counts. The genes are TRBV7-2 and TRBJ2-1; D is perhaps TRBD1 (5 bases). Germline V gives CDR1 SGHTA, CDR2 FQGNSA. V was shortened by 1 base and J by 2 bases, with 9 bases between the two germline ends. This CDR3 has 15 amino acids. The DNA for the CDR3 is TGTGCCAGCAGCTTAGAAGGGGTCGCCTACAATGAGCAGTTCTTC. As protein: CASSLEGVAYNEQFF.

A few counts support this clonotype. The chain carries TRBV4-1 and TRBJ2-3; D possibly corresponds to TRBD2 (6 bases). Trimming left V 0 bases short and J 10 bases short, with 14 bases between. The CDR3 runs 14 residues. The germline gives CDR1 MGHRA, CDR2 YSYEKL. The chain's CDR3 is CASSQERGLPPQYF. CDR3 nucleotide sequence: TGCGCCAGCAGCCAAGAAAGGGGACTCCCCCCGCAGTATTTT.

V is TRBV7-2 and J is TRBJ1-3, with D possibly being TRBD1 (6 bases). CDR3 size: 14 residues. Per germline, CDR1 SGHTA and CDR2 FQGNSA. V lost 5 bases, J lost 4 bases, and 12 bases lay in between. The CDR3 DNA sequence: TGTGCCAGCAGCCCAGGGGCTGCAGGAAACACCATATATTTT. It yields the protein CASSPGAAGNTIYF. Filled out from reference TRBV7-2 and TRBJ1-3, the complete variable domain reads GAGVSQSPSNKVTEKGKDVELRCDPISGHTALYWYRQSLGQGLEFLIYFQGNSAPDKSGLPSDRFSAERTGGSVSTLTIQRTQQEDSAVYLCASSPGAAGNTIYFGEGSWLTVV.

The chain couples TRBV6-5 to TRBJ2-7; D ambiguous. Germline assignment: CDR1 MNHEY and CDR2 SVGAGI. The CDR3 extends over 12 amino acids. V lost 5 bases to trimming and J lost 6 bases, with 11 bases between them. CDR3 in amino acids: CASSPNLLEQYF. The CDR3, as DNA: TGTGCCAGCAGTCCAAACCTCCTCGAGCAGTACTTC.

V gene TRBV7-8 combines with J gene TRBJ2-7; TRBD1 agrees at 11 bases. The CDR3 has 15 amino acids. Trimming at V came to 1 base and at J to 3 bases, leaving 2 bases not matched to a gene. CDR1 is SGHVS and CDR2 is FQNEAQ in the germline V gene. CDR3 sequence: CASSLGTGGFYEQYF. The CDR3 nucleotides read TGTGCCAGCAGCTTAGGGACAGGGGGCTTCTACGAGCAGTACTTC.

V is TRBV12-5 and J is TRBJ2-1; D is possibly TRBD2 (6 bases). The CDR3 length is 13 residues. V was shortened by 3 bases and J by 4 bases, with 7 bases between the two germline ends. Germline V gene data show CDR1 as LGHNT and CDR2 as FRNRAP. The CDR3 nucleotides read TGTGCTAGTGGTTTCGGGGGTTACAATGAGCAGTTCTTC. This encodes CASGFGGYNEQFF.

The sample holds a few counts of this clonotype. V gene TRBV2 combines with J gene TRBJ2-2; 7 bases are shared with TRBD2. Germline CDR1 SNHLY, CDR2 FYNNEI. The V gene end was trimmed by 2 bases and the J gene end by 6 bases; junction bases not matched to a gene: 6. The CDR3 loop spans 15 amino acids. The CDR3 region is CASSEWGGNAGELFF. The CDR3, as DNA: TGTGCCAGCAGTGAATGGGGGGGTAACGCCGGGGAGCTGTTTTTT. The whole variable domain, remainder taken from reference TRBV2 and TRBJ2-2, is EPEVTQTPSHQVTQMGQEVILRCVPISNHLYFYWYRQILGQKVEFLVSFYNNEISEKSEIFDDQFSVERPDGSNFTLKIRSTKLEDSAMYFCASSEWGGNAGELFFGEGSRLTVL.

The count of this clonotype is one. This sequence joins TRBV7-6 and TRBJ1-3; 7 nucleotides match TRBD1. The CDR3 has 16 residues. V lost 5 bases, J lost 4 bases, and 11 bases stayed unmatched. Germline-derived CDR1 and CDR2 are SGHVS and FNYEAQ. The DNA of the CDR3 is TGTGCCAGCAGCCCCCCTGACAGGGTTACCGGAAACACCATATATTTT. It codes for CASSPPDRVTGNTIYF.

This clonotype was found a few times. The chain uses TRBV7-8 and TRBJ2-1; 12 positions match TRBD2. The germline V gene has CDR1 SGHVS and CDR2 FQNEAQ. Trimming at V came to 3 bases and at J to 0 bases, leaving 0 bases not matched to a gene. This CDR3 region has 16 residues. The CDR3, as DNA: TGTGCCAGCAGCTTGACTAGCGGGGGCTCCTACAATGAGCAGTTCTTC. It encodes CASSLTSGGSYNEQFF.

This clonotype was counted only a few times. The genes are TRBV15 and TRBJ1-1, with a possible D match to TRBD1 (6 bases). The CDR3 totals 12 residues. Germline-derived CDR1 and CDR2 are LNHNV and YYDKDF (reference sequence). Between the trimmed V and J ends, which lost 1 base and 8 bases, there was a span of 8 bases. CDR3 DNA sequence: TGTGCCACCAGCAGAGTTGGGACAGAAGCTTTCTTT. It translates to CATSRVGTEAFF.

At least ten counts were recorded for this clonotype. This chain joins TRBV11-1 and TRBJ2-7, with 11 bases identical to TRBD1. CDR3 length: 15 residues. V lost 2 bases and J lost 3; bases outside the gene matches: 3. Germline values: CDR1 SGHAT, CDR2 FQDESV (reference sequence). The CDR3 spells CASSLRTGGYYEQYF. The CDR3 DNA reads TGTGCCAGCAGCTTAAGGACAGGGGGCTACTACGAGCAGTACTTC. The full variable domain, its missing parts supplied by reference TRBV11-1 and TRBJ2-7, is EAEVAQSPRYKITEKSQAVAFWCDPISGHATLYWYRQILGQGPELLVQFQDESVVDDSQLPKDRFSAERLKGVDSTLKIQPAELGDSAMYLCASSLRTGGYYEQYFGPGTRLTVT.

The chain couples TRBV4-2 to TRBJ1-4, with D perhaps TRBD1 (5 bases). Trimming removed 0 bases at V and 4 bases at J, with 9 bases between. The germline gives CDR1 LGHNA, CDR2 YNFKEQ. The CDR3 consists of 15 residues. Written as DNA, the CDR3 is TGTGCCAGCAGCCAAGATCCGACAGTTAATGAAAAACTGTTTTTT. This codes for CASSQDPTVNEKLFF.

The chain uses TRBV5-5 and TRBJ2-2; D not resolved. The CDR3 extends over 14 amino acids. V dropped 0 bases and J dropped 4 bases, with 7 bases sitting between them. CDR1 is SGHKS and CDR2 is YYEKEE in the germline V gene (reference sequence). The CDR3: CASSLGRSTGELFF. The CDR3 coding sequence is TGTGCCAGCAGCTTGGGACGGAGCACCGGGGAGCTGTTTTTT.